This T cell receptor (beta chain) was sequenced in a study of B cell selection in AIRE deficiency. Under the authors' procedure: Treg pools: about 6x10^4 distinct patient, some 88,000 donor TCRbeta sequences. TCRdb's table, derived via immunoSEQ multiplex PCR, lists solely in-frame clones and lacks some. That table is the source of V, J and clone size, and D and trimming were worked out from the DNA. Among about 15,000 clones listed, about 92% were seen once. Comments on this clone: Its antigen is not known.

The study, taken as a whole, reports: Patient Tconv cells held approximately 30% of Treg sequences shared by healthy donors. Healthy Tconv contained around two fifths of shared healthy Treg sequences; only TCRbeta sequenced. Patient Tconv and Treg cells showed healthy-like TCRBV usage, CDR3 length, diversity.

The regulatory T cell sort gate was CD4+CD25hiCD127low/negative. The CDR3 runs to 15 residues. In germline, CDR1 is SNHLY, CDR2 FYNNEI. V shed 6 bases and J 0 bases; nucleotides not matched to a gene: 3. This TCR was recovered from a human donor with AIRE deficiency. Sequencing input: Tregs sorted from PBMCs. The chain is built from TRBV2 and TRBJ2-3, with 10 bases that match TRBD2. The CDR3 protein is CASRVAGGSTDTQYF. CDR3 bases: TGTGCCAGCAGGGTAGCGGGAGGAAGCACAGATACGCAGTATTTT.